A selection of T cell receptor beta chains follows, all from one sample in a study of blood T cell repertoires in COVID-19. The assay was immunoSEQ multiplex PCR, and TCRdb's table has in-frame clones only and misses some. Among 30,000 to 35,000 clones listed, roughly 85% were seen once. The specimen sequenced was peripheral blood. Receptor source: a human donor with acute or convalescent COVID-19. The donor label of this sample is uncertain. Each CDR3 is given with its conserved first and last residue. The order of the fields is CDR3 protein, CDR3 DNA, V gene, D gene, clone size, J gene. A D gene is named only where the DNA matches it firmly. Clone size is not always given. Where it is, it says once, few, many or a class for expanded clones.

CASSVTVLQETQYF TGTGCCAGTAGTGTGACAGTTCTCCAAGAGACCCAGTACTTC TRBV19 - - TRBJ2-5
CAISEVGQGEAEQYF TGTGCCATCAGTGAGGTTGGGCAGGGGGAGGCCGAGCAGTACTTC TRBV10-3 - - TRBJ2-7
CASSHRDNEQYF TGTGCCAGCAGTCACAGGGATAACGAGCAGTACTTC TRBV6-2/TRBV6-3 - once TRBJ2-7
CASSYPTQEKLFF TGTGCCAGCAGTTACCCCACACAAGAAAAACTGTTTTTT TRBV6-6 - - TRBJ1-4
CASSLVAGGDGYTF TGTGCCAGCAGCTTAGTAGCAGGGGGCGATGGCTACACCTTC TRBV7-2 TRBD1 - TRBJ1-2
CASSAIRDRGTYEQYF TGTGCCAGCAGCGCCATCCGGGACAGGGGGACCTACGAGCAGTACTTC TRBV7-9 TRBD1 - TRBJ2-7
CASSLGGGQGSEKLFF TGTGCCAGCAGTCTTGGCGGGGGACAGGGATCTGAAAAACTGTTTTTT TRBV5-4 TRBD1 few TRBJ1-4
CASSYASGSSYEQYF TGTGCCAGCAGTTATGCATCGGGAAGCTCCTACGAGCAGTACTTC TRBV6-5 - few TRBJ2-7
CASSPGTAGNTIYF TGTGCCAGCAGCCCCGGGACAGCTGGAAACACCATATATTTT TRBV5-4 TRBD1 - TRBJ1-3
CSVEEGSANEKLFF TGCAGCGTTGAGGAGGGCTCGGCTAATGAAAAACTGTTTTTT TRBV29-1 - - TRBJ1-4
CASSDTGTGSYEQYF TGCGCCAGCAGCGATACCGGGACAGGTTCCTACGAGCAGTACTTC TRBV10-2 TRBD1 - TRBJ2-7
CASSVGPSTDTQYF TGTGCCAGCAGTGTTGGGCCTAGCACAGATACGCAGTATTTT TRBV2 - once TRBJ2-3
CASSDPGRSTEAFF TGTGCCAGCAGTGACCCTGGTCGTAGCACTGAAGCTTTCTTT TRBV2 - - TRBJ1-1
CASLLGQDYNEQFF TGTGCCAGCTTACTGGGACAGGACTACAATGAGCAGTTCTTC TRBV28 TRBD1 - TRBJ2-1
CATAGGVIGKLFF TGTGCCACCGCAGGAGGGGTTATCGGAAAACTGTTTTTT TRBV24-1 - once TRBJ1-4
CASSLEWSGNEQFF TGTGCCAGCAGCTTAGAATGGAGTGGCAATGAGCAGTTCTTC TRBV7-2 - - TRBJ2-1
CSVPTDTGELFF TGCAGCGTTCCGACAGACACCGGGGAGCTGTTTTTT TRBV29-1 - medium-sized TRBJ2-2
CASSIDTDNNEKLFF TGTGCCAGTAGTATAGATACAGATAATAATGAAAAACTGTTTTTT TRBV19 - - TRBJ1-4
CASSARDRGLSTEAFF TGTGCCAGCAGCGCCCGGGACAGGGGGCTCTCCACTGAAGCTTTCTTT TRBV9 TRBD1 - TRBJ1-1
CATRDFTDTQYF TGTGCCACCAGGGACTTTACAGATACGCAGTATTTT TRBV24-1 - - TRBJ2-3
CASSRGDGRPQHF TGTGCCAGCAGCCGGGGGGATGGGCGGCCCCAGCATTTT TRBV14 - - TRBJ1-5
CASINRRTGTEAFF TGTGCCAGCATTAATCGGCGGACAGGGACTGAAGCTTTCTTT TRBV5-4 TRBD1 - TRBJ1-1
CASSGDRGSLADTSLFSYNEQFF TGTGCCAGCAGCGGTGACAGGGGAAGTCTAGCGGATACATCCCTATTTTCCTACAATGAGCAGTTCTTC TRBV9 - - TRBJ2-1
CASSSGSRAGVGYEQYF TGCGCCAGCAGCTCTGGGTCACGAGCGGGAGTGGGCTACGAGCAGTACTTC TRBV5-1 TRBD2 - TRBJ2-7
CASTPQDPSGNTIYF TGCGCCAGCACTCCACAGGACCCCTCTGGAAACACCATATATTTT TRBV5-1 - - TRBJ1-3
CASSHLDRRNTGELFF TGTGCCAGCAGCCATCTCGACAGGCGGAACACCGGGGAGCTGTTTTTT TRBV5-6 - - TRBJ2-2
CASSLGTDWAPLHF TGTGCCAGCTCCCTCGGGACAGACTGGGCACCCCTCCACTTT TRBV18 TRBD1 - TRBJ1-6
CASSRTVLAPGELFF TGCGCCAGCAGCCGCACAGTACTAGCGCCCGGGGAGCTGTTTTTT TRBV4-3 TRBD2 - TRBJ2-2
CASSLDLNSPLHF TGCGCCAGCAGCTTGGATCTGAATTCACCCCTCCACTTT TRBV5-1 - - TRBJ1-6
CAWSSLAGGLETQYF TGTGCCTGGAGTAGTTTAGCGGGGGGGCTGGAGACCCAGTACTTC TRBV30 TRBD2 few TRBJ2-5
CASSQQAGVGTDTQYF TGTGCCAGCAGCCAACAGGCGGGAGTTGGCACAGATACGCAGTATTTT TRBV6-4 TRBD2 - TRBJ2-3
CASSFRLAGKYF TGTGCCAGCAGCTTCAGACTAGCGGGGAAGTACTTC TRBV5-6 TRBD2 - TRBJ2-5
CASSIEQAPTIADTQYF TGTGCCAGTAGTATAGAACAGGCCCCAACTATCGCAGATACGCAGTATTTT TRBV19 - few TRBJ2-3
CASSDPQGAVTGELFF TGTGCCAGCAGCGATCCACAGGGGGCGGTCACCGGGGAGCTGTTTTTT TRBV9 TRBD1 once TRBJ2-2
CAWSGGTETQYF TGTGCCTGGAGTGGGGGCACAGAGACCCAGTACTTC TRBV30 - - TRBJ2-5
CASSYRGYGNEKLFF TGTGCCAGCAGCTACAGGGGTTATGGGAATGAAAAACTGTTTTTT TRBV7-6 TRBD1 few TRBJ1-4
CASSREGAGNTIYF TGTGCCAGCAGTCGAGAGGGGGCTGGAAACACCATATATTTT TRBV4-2 - few TRBJ1-3
CATKRAWDSNEKLFF TGTGCCACCAAGAGGGCTTGGGACAGTAATGAAAAACTGTTTTTT TRBV6-5 TRBD1 - TRBJ1-4
CASLGQGPPNEQFF TGTGCCAGCTTAGGACAGGGTCCCCCAAATGAGCAGTTCTTC TRBV2 TRBD1 - TRBJ2-1
CASSFNPRQGINSPLHF TGTGCCAGCAGCTTTAATCCCCGGCAGGGGATAAATTCACCCCTCCACTTT TRBV11-2 - - TRBJ1-6
CAWSRGRTMNTEAFF TGTGCCTGGAGTAGAGGCAGAACCATGAACACTGAAGCTTTCTTT TRBV30 - - TRBJ1-1
CASSGTGGTETFF TGTGCCAGCAGCGGGACAGGGGGGACTGAAACTTTCTTT TRBV7-9 TRBD1 - TRBJ1-1